This T cell receptor beta chain was sequenced for a study of T cells in narcolepsy. For the study at large: Donors had narcolepsy type 1 or type 2, or were healthy controls. General study findings and limits: Autoreactive clonotypes reportedly recurred in blood of same and different patients, not controls. Some memory CD4+ repertoires had no autoreactive clone sequences.

Libraries were prepared by immunoSEQ multiplex PCR; TCRdb keeps only in-frame clonotypes and omits some of them. The sample yields roughly 25,000 clones, approximately 84% seen once. This CDR3 is 15 amino acids long. V was clipped by 4 bases and J by 7 bases; unmatched bases: 6. CDR1 LNHDA and CDR2 SQIVND come from the germline V gene (reference sequence). Concerning this clone itself: Its antigen remains unidentified.

The chain uses TRBV19 and TRBJ2-3, with 12 bases matching TRBD1. Source material: CD45RA- memory CD4+ T cells from PBMCs. The TCR sequence derives from a human donor with narcolepsy. This CDR3 is CASSTTGQGANTQYF. The DNA for the CDR3 is TGTGCCAGTAGTACCACGGGACAGGGGGCCAATACGCAGTATTTT.